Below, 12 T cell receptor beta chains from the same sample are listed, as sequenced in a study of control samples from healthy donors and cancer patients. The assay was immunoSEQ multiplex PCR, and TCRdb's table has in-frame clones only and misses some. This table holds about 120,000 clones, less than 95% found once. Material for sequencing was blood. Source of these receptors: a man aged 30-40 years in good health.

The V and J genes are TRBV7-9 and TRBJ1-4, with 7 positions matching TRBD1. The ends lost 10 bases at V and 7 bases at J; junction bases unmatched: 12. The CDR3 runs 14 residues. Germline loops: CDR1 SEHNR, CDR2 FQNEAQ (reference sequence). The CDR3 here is CATTNQGGSEKLFF. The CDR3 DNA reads TGTGCCACTACCAACCAGGGGGGGAGTGAAAAACTGTTTTTT.

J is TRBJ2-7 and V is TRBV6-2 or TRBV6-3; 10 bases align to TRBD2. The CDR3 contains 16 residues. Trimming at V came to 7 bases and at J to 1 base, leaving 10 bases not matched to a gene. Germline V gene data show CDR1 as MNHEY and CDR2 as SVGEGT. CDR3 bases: TGTGCCAGCACCCCCTGGGCTAGCGGGGGTTCCTACGAGCAGTACTTC. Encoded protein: CASTPWASGGSYEQYF.

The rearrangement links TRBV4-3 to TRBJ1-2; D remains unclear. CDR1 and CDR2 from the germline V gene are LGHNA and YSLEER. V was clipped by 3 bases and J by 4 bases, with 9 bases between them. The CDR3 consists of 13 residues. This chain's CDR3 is CASSQVGSYGYTF. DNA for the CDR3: TGCGCCAGCAGCCAGGTTGGGAGCTATGGCTACACCTTC.

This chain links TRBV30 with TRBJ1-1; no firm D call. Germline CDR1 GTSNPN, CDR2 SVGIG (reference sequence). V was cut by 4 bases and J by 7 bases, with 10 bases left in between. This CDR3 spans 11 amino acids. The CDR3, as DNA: TGTGCCTGGACACCCGCGGGTGAAGCTTTCTTT. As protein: CAWTPAGEAFF.

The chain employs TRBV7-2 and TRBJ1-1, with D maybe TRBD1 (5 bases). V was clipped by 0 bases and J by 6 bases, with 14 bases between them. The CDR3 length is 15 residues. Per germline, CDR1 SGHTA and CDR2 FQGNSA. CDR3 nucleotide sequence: TGTGCCAGCAGCTTAGCCCCCGGGGTGGGGGCTGAAGCTTTCTTT. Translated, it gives CASSLAPGVGAEAFF.

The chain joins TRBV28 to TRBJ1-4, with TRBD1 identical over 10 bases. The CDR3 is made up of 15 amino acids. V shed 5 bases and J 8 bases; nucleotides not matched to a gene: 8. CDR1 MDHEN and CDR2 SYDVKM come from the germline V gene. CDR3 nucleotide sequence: TGTGCCAGCAGTCTGGGACAGGGGCTGACAGAAAAACTGTTTTTT. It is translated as CASSLGQGLTEKLFF.

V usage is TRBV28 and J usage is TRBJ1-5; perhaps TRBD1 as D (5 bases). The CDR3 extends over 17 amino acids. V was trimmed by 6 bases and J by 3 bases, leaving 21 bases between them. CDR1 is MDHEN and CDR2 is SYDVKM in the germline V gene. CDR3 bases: TGTGCCAGCAGGGGGGAGGGCACCAGAAAACTCAATCAGCCCCAGCATTTT. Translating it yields CASRGEGTRKLNQPQHF. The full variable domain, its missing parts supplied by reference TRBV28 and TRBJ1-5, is DVKVTQSSRYLVKRTGEKVFLECVQDMDHENMFWYRQDPGLGLRLIYFSYDVKMKEKGDIPEGYSVSREKKERFSLILESASTNQTSMYLCASRGEGTRKLNQPQHFGDGTRLSIL.

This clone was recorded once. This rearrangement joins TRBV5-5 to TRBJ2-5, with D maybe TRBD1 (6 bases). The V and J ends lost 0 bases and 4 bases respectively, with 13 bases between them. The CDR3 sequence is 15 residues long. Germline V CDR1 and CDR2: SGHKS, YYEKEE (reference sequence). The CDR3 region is CASSLVVGAAETQYF. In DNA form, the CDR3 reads TGTGCCAGCAGCTTGGTAGTGGGGGCGGCAGAGACCCAGTACTTC.

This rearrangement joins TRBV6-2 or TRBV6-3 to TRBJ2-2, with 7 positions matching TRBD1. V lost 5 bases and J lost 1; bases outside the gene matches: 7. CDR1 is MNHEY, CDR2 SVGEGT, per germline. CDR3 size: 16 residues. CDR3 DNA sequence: TGTGCCAGCAGTGACCTGGGACAGAAGAACACCGGGGAGCTGTTTTTT. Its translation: CASSDLGQKNTGELFF.

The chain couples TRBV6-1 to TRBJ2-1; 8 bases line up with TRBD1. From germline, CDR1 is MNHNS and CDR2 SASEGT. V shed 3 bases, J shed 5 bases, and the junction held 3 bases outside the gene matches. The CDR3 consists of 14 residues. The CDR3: CASSDDRGHNEQFF. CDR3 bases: TGTGCCAGCAGTGACGACAGGGGCCACAATGAGCAGTTCTTC.

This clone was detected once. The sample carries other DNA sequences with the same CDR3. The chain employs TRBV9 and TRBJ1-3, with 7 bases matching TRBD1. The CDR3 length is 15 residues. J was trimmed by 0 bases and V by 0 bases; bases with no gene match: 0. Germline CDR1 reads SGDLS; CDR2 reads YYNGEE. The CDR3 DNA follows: TGTGCCAGCAGCGTAGGACAGGGCTCTGGAAACACCATATATTTT. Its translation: CASSVGQGSGNTIYF.

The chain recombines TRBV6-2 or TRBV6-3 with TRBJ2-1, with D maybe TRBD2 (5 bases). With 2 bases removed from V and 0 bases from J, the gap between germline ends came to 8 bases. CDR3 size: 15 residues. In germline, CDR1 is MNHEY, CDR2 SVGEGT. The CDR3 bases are TGTGCCAGCAGTTACGGGGAGTTCTCCTACAATGAGCAGTTCTTC. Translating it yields CASSYGEFSYNEQFF.